This T cell receptor beta chain was documented in a study of T cell repertoires in cytomegalovirus infection. In the study overall: Matching HLA type, along with CMV infection, was indicated by public TCR beta signatures.

V was clipped by 5 bases and J by 8 bases; unmatched bases: 16. The CDR3 sequence is 16 residues long. Germline V gene lookup returns CDR1 SGHTA and CDR2 FQGNSA. Regarding the study as a whole: The ex vivo response showed dominance by HLA-C-restricted CMV-specific TCR beta clonotypes. Cumulative public TCR beta family frequency identified carriers of CMV plus the relevant HLA.

TCRdb called the reads again in MiXCR, with one record for every CDR3 protein. The sample lists a few hundred thousand distinct CDR3 sequences, roughly a third occurring once. As regards this clonotype: Its antigen is currently unknown.

This clonotype originated in a human donor in good health (CMV status not recorded). Some clones in this sample may be carry-over from other donors' samples. The source material was cultured PBMCs, sampled from culture after CMV antigen stimulation. The chain has TRBV7-2 and TRBJ2-3; 7 nucleotides match TRBD2. CDR3 sequence (DNA): TGTGCCAGCAGCCTACCTAGCGGTCATTCGTTGGGTACGCAGTATTTT. Translated: CASSLPSGHSLGTQYF.